Described below is a single TCR beta chain sequence and its context. The V gene's germline CDR1 is PRHDT and CDR2 FYEKMQ (reference sequence). The CDR3 is 15 residues long. Germline trimming cut 4 bases from V and 10 bases from J; bases unmatched to any gene: 9. The data are from a study of blood T cell repertoires in COVID-19. For the study at large: COVID-19 samples from acute and convalescent phases originated in the United States, Italy and Spain. Sample material is recorded as cDNA or gDNA derived from T cells, B-cell-depleted T cells, or PBMCs.

Per the authors' pipeline: Estimated nucleated cell counts came from reference gene primer amplification. Only in-frame clones appear in the TCRdb table, and some are missing; sequencing was by immunoSEQ multiplex PCR. V and J calls and clone size follow that table, whereas D and trimming were derived from the DNA. The sample shows roughly 250,000 clones, 70% to 90% of them seen only once. Sequenced input: peripheral blood. V is TRBV13 and J is TRBJ2-1, with 11 bases aligning to TRBD2. This TCR was recovered from a woman aged 60-70 years with active or convalescent COVID-19. CDR3 sequence reads: CASSYPGTSGTEQFF. DNA for the CDR3: TGTGCCAGCAGCTACCCCGGGACTAGCGGAACAGAGCAGTTCTTC.